What follows are 4 T cell receptor beta chains derived from one specimen sequenced in a study of shared clonotypes between healthy human individuals (dated by TCRdb to the early 2020s). Libraries were constructed by the immunoSEQ multiplex PCR assay. TCRdb carries this immuneACCESS record with in-frame sequences only. Its versions omit some clonotypes, under half of them owing to an unresolved V gene in the studies checked, with the rest unexplained. For this sample the table gives 2 million to 2.5 million clones, of which under 95% were detected only once. Of the sample, 0.3% to 0.4% falls within the top ten clones. The specimen was naive CD4+ T cells from PBMCs. The intended sense of this specimen's cell subset or site label: CD45RA+ positively selected. All receptors come from a man between 18 and 35 years old in good health. Some clones in this sample may be carry-over from other donors' samples.

The rearrangement joins TRBV5-1 to TRBJ2-1, with a possible D match to TRBD2 (6 bases). The CDR3 runs 15 residues. Deletions cut 3 bases from V and 7 bases from J, with 17 bases between. In germline, CDR1 is SGHRS, CDR2 YFSETQ. CDR3 nucleotides: TGCGCCAGCAGCTGGGACTGGTCAGGGTGGAATGAGCAGTTCTTC. Residues: CASSWDWSGWNEQFF. The full variable domain, its missing parts supplied by reference TRBV5-1 and TRBJ2-1, is KAGVTQTPRYLIKTRGQQVTLSCSPISGHRSVSWYQQTPGQGLQFLFEYFSETQRNKGNFPGRFSGRQFSNSRSEMNVSTLELGDSALYLCASSWDWSGWNEQFFGPGTRLTVL.

V is TRBV2 and J is TRBJ1-5, with D unresolved. The CDR3 has 13 residues. In germline, CDR1 is SNHLY, CDR2 FYNNEI. Between the trimmed V and J ends, which lost 5 bases and 6 bases, there was a span of 11 bases. This CDR3 is CASSYRSPQPQHF. CDR3 nucleotide sequence: TGTGCCAGCAGTTATCGGAGCCCTCAGCCCCAGCATTTT. Looking up the rest from reference TRBV2 and TRBJ1-5 gives the full variable domain: EPEVTQTPSHQVTQMGQEVILRCVPISNHLYFYWYRQILGQKVEFLVSFYNNEISEKSEIFDDQFSVERPDGSNFTLKIRSTKLEDSAMYFCASSYRSPQPQHFGDGTRLSIL.

V gene TRBV28 combines with J gene TRBJ1-2; no firm D call. The ends were cut back, 6 bases at V and 5 bases at J, with 10 bases in the middle. The CDR3 is 12 residues long. The V gene's germline CDR1 is MDHEN and CDR2 SYDVKM. This CDR3 reads CASRSKEYGYTF. In DNA, the CDR3 is TGTGCCAGCAGGTCGAAGGAGTATGGCTACACCTTC.

This chain joins TRBV19 and TRBJ2-7; weak D call: TRBD1 (6 bases). The V gene's germline CDR1 is LNHDA and CDR2 SQIVND (reference sequence). V shed 7 bases and J shed 3 bases, with 16 bases lying between them. The CDR3 consists of 14 residues. The CDR3 DNA reads as TGTGCCAGTAAGCCCGCAGGGGTCGGCTACGAGCAGTACTTC. It codes for CASKPAGVGYEQYF.